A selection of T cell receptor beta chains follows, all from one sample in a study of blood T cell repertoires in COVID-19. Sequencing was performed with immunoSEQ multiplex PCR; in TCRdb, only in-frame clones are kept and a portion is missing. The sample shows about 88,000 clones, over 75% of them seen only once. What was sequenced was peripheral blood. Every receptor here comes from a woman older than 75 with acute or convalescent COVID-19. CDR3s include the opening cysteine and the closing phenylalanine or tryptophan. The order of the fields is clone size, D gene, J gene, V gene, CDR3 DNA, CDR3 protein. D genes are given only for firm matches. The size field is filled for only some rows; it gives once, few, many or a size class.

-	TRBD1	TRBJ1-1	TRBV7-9	TGTGCCAGCAGACCACAGGGGCCTGAAGCTTTCTTT	CASRPQGPEAFF
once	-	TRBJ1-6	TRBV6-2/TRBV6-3	TGTGCCAGCAGTTACCCCCGCCGACAGAGCCTATATAATTCACCCCTCCACTTT	CASSYPRRQSLYNSPLHF
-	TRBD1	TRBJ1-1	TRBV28	TGTGCCAGCAGTTTATTACAGGGGGCCGGTGAAGCTTTCTTT	CASSLLQGAGEAFF
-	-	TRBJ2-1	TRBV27	TGTGCCAGCAGTTTCCGTGGAGGGGAGCAGTTCTTC	CASSFRGGEQFF
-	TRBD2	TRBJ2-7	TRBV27	TGTGCCAGCAGTTTATCGTCGGGACTAGCGGGAGGGAAGCAGTACTTC	CASSLSSGLAGGKQYF
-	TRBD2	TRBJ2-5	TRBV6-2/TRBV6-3	TGTGCCAGCAGTTACCCGATTACTAGCGGCCTACAAGAGACCCAGTACTTC	CASSYPITSGLQETQYF
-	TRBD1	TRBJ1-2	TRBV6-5	TGTGCCAGCAGTTATCTAGACAGGGGGCGCAAAGGCTACACCTTC	CASSYLDRGRKGYTF
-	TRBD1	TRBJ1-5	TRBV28	TGTGCCAGCCAACAGGGGGATCAGCCCCAGCATTTT	CASQQGDQPQHF
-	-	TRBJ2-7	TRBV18	TGTGCCAGCTCAACTACCTACGAGCAGTACTTC	CASSTTYEQYF
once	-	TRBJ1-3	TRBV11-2	TGTGCCAGCAGTTGGGGGGGGTCCTCTGGAAACACCATATATTTT	CASSWGGSSGNTIYF
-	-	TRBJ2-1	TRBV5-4	TGTGCCAGCAGCCCTGGTGAGAGACACCACAATGAGCAGTTCTTC	CASSPGERHHNEQFF
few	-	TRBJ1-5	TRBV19	TGTGCCAGTAGGCACACTAGCAATCAGCCCCAGCATTTT	CASRHTSNQPQHF
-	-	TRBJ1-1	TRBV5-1	TGCGCCAGCAGTTTGCTCCTTAACACTGAAGCTTTCTTT	CASSLLLNTEAFF
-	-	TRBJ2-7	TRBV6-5	TGTGCCAGCAGTAGGACTCACGGCGCCTACGAGCAGTACTTC	CASSRTHGAYEQYF
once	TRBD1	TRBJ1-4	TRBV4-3	TGCGCCAGCAGCCAGTACGGGGGGGACAGGGTAGGAATCGATGAAAAACTGTTTTTT	CASSQYGGDRVGIDEKLFF
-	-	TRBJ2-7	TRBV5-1	TGCGCCAGCAGCTTTAGCTCCTACGAGCAGTACTTC	CASSFSSYEQYF
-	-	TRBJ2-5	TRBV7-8	TGTGCCAGCAGCGGACGGACAGTCCGGGAAGAGACCCAGTACTTC	CASSGRTVREETQYF
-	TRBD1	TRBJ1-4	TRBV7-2	TGTGCCAGCAGCTTAAAGGTCACACAGGGGGGGGGAAAACTGTTTTTT	CASSLKVTQGGGKLFF
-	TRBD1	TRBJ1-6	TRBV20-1	TGCAGTGCTAGTAGCCGACAGGGGAATTCACCCCTCCACTTT	CSASSRQGNSPLHF
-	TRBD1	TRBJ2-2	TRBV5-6	TGTGCCAGCAGCCCCCTCGGACAGGTGAACACCGGGGAGCTGTTTTTT	CASSPLGQVNTGELFF
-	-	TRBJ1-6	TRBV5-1	TGCGCCAGCAGCTTGGAGACAGCTTCACCCCTCCACTTT	CASSLETASPLHF
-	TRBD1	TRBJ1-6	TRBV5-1	TGCGCCAGCAGCCGGACAGGGGGCTGGATGAATTCACCCCTCCACTTT	CASSRTGGWMNSPLHF
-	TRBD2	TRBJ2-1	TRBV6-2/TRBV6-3	TGTGCCAGCAGTTACTCGTTCCAGCGGGAGGTCGATGAGCAGTTCTTC	CASSYSFQREVDEQFF
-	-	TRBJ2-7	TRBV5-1	TGCGCCAGCAGCTTGGGGCGGGTGGCCTACGAGCAGTACTTC	CASSLGRVAYEQYF
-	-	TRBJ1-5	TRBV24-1	TGTGCCACCAGTGATTCCGGACTCAATCAGCCCCAGCATTTT	CATSDSGLNQPQHF
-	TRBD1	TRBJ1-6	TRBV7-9	TGTGCCAGCACCTCCGGGACAGGGTACGTCCCCCTCCACTTT	CASTSGTGYVPLHF
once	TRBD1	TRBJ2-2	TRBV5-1	TGCGCCAGCAACCTGGGACAGGCCCCCGGGGAGCTGTTTTTT	CASNLGQAPGELFF
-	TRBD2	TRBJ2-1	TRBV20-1	TGCAGTGCTAGTTTGCCACTAGCGGGGATATTAAGTGAGCAGTTCTTC	CSASLPLAGILSEQFF
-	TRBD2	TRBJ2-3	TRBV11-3	TGTGCCAGCAGCTCGGGAGCGGGGGGCACAGATACGCAGTATTTT	CASSSGAGGTDTQYF